The 8 T cell receptor beta chains listed next were all sequenced from one sample in a study of cytomegalovirus exposure and HLA in healthy donors. The PCR made use of 60 Vbeta and 13 Jbeta primers. Sequencing was performed with immunoSEQ multiplex PCR; in TCRdb, only in-frame clones are kept and a portion is missing. The sample contains approximately 150,000 clones, 60% to 80% of which appear only once. The source material was PBMCs. These receptors all come from a male donor in good health and CMV-seronegative.

The chain combines TRBV19 with TRBJ2-1, with a weak D call TRBD2 (6 bases). Germline CDR1 reads LNHDA; CDR2 reads SQIVND (reference sequence). The CDR3 totals 13 residues. V lost 5 bases to trimming and J lost 6 bases, with 11 bases between them. CDR3 residues: CASSLRLGNEQFF. CDR3 in DNA: TGTGCCAGTAGTCTTCGACTAGGCAATGAGCAGTTCTTC. Full variable domain (missing parts from reference TRBV19 and TRBJ2-1): DGGITQSPKYLFRKEGQNVTLSCEQNLNHDAMYWYRQDPGQGLRLIYYSQIVNDFQKGDIAEGYSVSREKKESFPLTVTSAQKNPTAFYLCASSLRLGNEQFFGPGTRLTVL.

This sequence joins TRBV6-1 and TRBJ2-3; the match to TRBD2 covers 8 bases. The CDR3 has 16 amino acids. The J segment lost 6 bases and the V segment lost 1 base, leaving 9 bases of the junction unmatched. The germline gives CDR1 MNHNS, CDR2 SASEGT. The CDR3 spells CASSEGELAAPDTQYF. The CDR3 coding sequence is TGTGCCAGCAGTGAAGGCGAACTAGCGGCCCCCGATACGCAGTATTTT.

The chain has TRBV7-9 and TRBJ2-5; D call uncertain. This CDR3 region has 16 residues. Trimming pared 2 bases from V and 1 base from J, leaving 14 bases between. Germline V gives CDR1 SEHNR, CDR2 FQNEAQ (reference sequence). In nucleotides, the CDR3 is TGTGCCAGCAGCTTATACGCGATATCCATCCAAGAGACCCAGTACTTC. It is translated as CASSLYAISIQETQYF.

V gene TRBV13 combines with J gene TRBJ2-2; 8 nucleotides line up with TRBD2. After removal of 6 bases from V and 7 bases from J, the junction contained 10 bases not matched to a gene. The CDR3 loop spans 15 amino acids. Germline lookup yields CDR1 PRHDT and CDR2 FYEKMQ (reference sequence). The CDR3 region is CASSPRGGRVGELFF. The CDR3 coding sequence is TGTGCCAGCAGTCCCCGGGGGGGCCGTGTCGGGGAGCTGTTTTTT. The full variable domain, completed using reference TRBV13 and TRBJ2-2, is AAGVIQSPRHLIKEKRETATLKCYPIPRHDTVYWYQQGPGQDPQFLISFYEKMQSDKGSIPDRFSAQQFSDYHSELNMSSLELGDSALYFCASSPRGGRVGELFFGEGSRLTVL.

The chain links TRBV4-1 to TRBJ1-6; 9 bases fit TRBD1. The CDR3 is made up of 13 amino acids. The J segment lost 17 bases and the V segment lost 3 bases, leaving 8 bases of the junction unmatched. Looked up from germline, CDR1 is MGHRA and CDR2 is YSYEKL. The CDR3 DNA is TGCGCCAGCAGCCAGGGACAGGGTGCGCGTGTCCACTTT. Protein sequence: CASSQGQGARVHF.

The J gene is TRBJ1-1, the V gene TRBV6-6; possibly TRBD1 for D (5 bases). This CDR3 contains 15 residues. V was clipped by 3 bases and J by 1 base, with 12 bases between them. The V gene's germline CDR1 is MNHNY and CDR2 SVGAGI (reference sequence). The CDR3 DNA sequence: TGTGCCAGCAGTTATCCGGCGGGGCGGAACACTGAAGCTTTCTTT. Translating it yields CASSYPAGRNTEAFF.

The V and J genes are TRBV21-1 and TRBJ1-5; TRBD1 is the table's D call and was not checked against the DNA. TRBV21-1 is given as a pseudogene. CDR3 length: 15 amino acids. The CDR3 here is CASSKPWDTHQPQHF. CDR3 coding DNA: TGTGCCAGCAGCAAGCCATGGGACACCCATCAGCCCCAGCATTTT.

The chain joins TRBV19 to TRBJ2-7; TRBD2 aligns across 13 bases. The CDR3 spans 20 residues. CDR1 and CDR2 from the germline V gene are LNHDA and SQIVND (reference sequence). V dropped 3 bases and J dropped 3; count of bases not matched to a gene: 17. The CDR3 DNA reads TGTGCCAGTAGTATTGGCCCCGCCCGATCGACTAGCGGGAGGCTCTACGAGCAGTACTTC. Translating it yields CASSIGPARSTSGRLYEQYF. The full variable domain, its missing parts supplied by reference TRBV19 and TRBJ2-7, is DGGITQSPKYLFRKEGQNVTLSCEQNLNHDAMYWYRQDPGQGLRLIYYSQIVNDFQKGDIAEGYSVSREKKESFPLTVTSAQKNPTAFYLCASSIGPARSTSGRLYEQYFGPGTRLTVT.